This T cell receptor (beta chain) is from a study of read filtering for tumor transcriptome and immune sequencing. J gave up 4 bases and V 11 bases, and 15 bases lay outside the gene matches. Germline V gives CDR1 SGHAT, CDR2 FQNNGV. The CDR3 totals 16 residues. In its sample, this clonotype was seen many times. The library was built from roughly 400 ng RNA with molecular barcoded adaptors for alpha/delta and beta/gamma chains. TCRdb used MiXCR to reprocess the reads, holding one entry per CDR3 protein. The table records 40,000 or so distinct CDR3 sequences, roughly 13% of them present only once. This sequence joins TRBV11-2 and TRBJ2-5; TRBD2 agrees at 11 bases. The receptor comes from a donor aged 40 or older with multiple myeloma. Sequencing was performed on a population of CD138-negative cells sorted from bone marrow. The CDR3 region has the DNA TGTGCCGCCTGGGGTAGCGGGGGGGGAGAGGGAGAGACCCAGTACTTC. This translates into CAAWGSGGGEGETQYF. Full variable domain (remainder filled in from reference TRBV11-2 and TRBJ2-5): EAGVAQSPRYKIIEKRQSVAFWCNPISGHATLYWYQQILGQGPKLLIQFQNNGVVDDSQLPKDRFSAERLKGVDSTLKIQPAKLEDSAVYLCAAWGSGGGEGETQYFGPGTRLLVL.